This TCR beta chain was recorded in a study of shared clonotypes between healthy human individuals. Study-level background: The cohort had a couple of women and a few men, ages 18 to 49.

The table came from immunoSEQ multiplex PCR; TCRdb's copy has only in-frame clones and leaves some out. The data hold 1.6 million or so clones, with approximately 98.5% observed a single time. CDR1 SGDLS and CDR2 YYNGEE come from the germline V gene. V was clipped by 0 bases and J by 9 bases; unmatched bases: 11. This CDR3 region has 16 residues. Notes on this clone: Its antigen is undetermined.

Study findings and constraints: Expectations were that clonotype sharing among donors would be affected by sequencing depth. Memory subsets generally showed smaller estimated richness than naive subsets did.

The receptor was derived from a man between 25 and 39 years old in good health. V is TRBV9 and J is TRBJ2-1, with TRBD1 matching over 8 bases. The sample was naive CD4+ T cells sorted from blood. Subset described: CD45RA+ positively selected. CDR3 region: CASSVVAGGLLFEQFF. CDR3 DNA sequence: TGTGCCAGCAGCGTAGTAGCAGGGGGCTTACTCTTTGAGCAGTTCTTC.